This T cell receptor (beta chain) emerged from a study of blood T cells in healthy people across ages. Next came a second PCR, run for about 6 to 12 cycles, which used a sample-barcoded 5' primer along with a J-beta primer mix. TCRdb fed the 5' RACE reads into MiXCR, producing one record per CDR3 protein. The sample contains fewer than 1,000,000 distinct CDR3 sequences, more than 40% of which appear only once. The CDR3 has 13 residues. The germline V gene encodes CDR1 DFQATT and CDR2 SNEGSKA (reference sequence). Sequenced: blood. The chain employs TRBV20-1 and TRBJ2-4; no clear D. TRBJ2-7 matches the DNA end more closely, so the J call is doubtful. The clonotype originates from a man aged 55 to 70 in good health. CDR3 nucleotide sequence: TGCAGTGCTAGCGGGTGGCAGCTCTACGAGCAGTACTTC. Encoded protein: CSASGWQLYEQYF.